The clone carrying this T cell receptor beta chain appeared once. The antigen is undetermined. Absent ophthalmopathy progression within 18 months defined stable Graves' hyperthyroidism. Uncontrolled infection, other autoimmune disease, pregnancy and lactation each barred patients from inclusion. This sample is part of a study of T cells in Graves' hyperthyroidism and ophthalmopathy. There are 17 residues in the CDR3. V gave up 0 bases and J gave up 2 bases, with 20 bases separating them. The germline V gene encodes CDR1 DFQATT and CDR2 SNEGSKA (reference sequence). RNA transcripts gave rise to amplified TCR beta CDR3 regions. The TCR CDR3 first-round RT-PCR relied on the HTBI primer set. TCRdb used MiXCR to reprocess the multiplex PCR reads, holding one entry per CDR3 protein. The sample yields about 95,000 distinct CDR3 sequences, approximately 39% seen once. Study findings and constraints: A model using 13 V-J features told ophthalmopathy apart from stable hyperthyroidism. Most expanded thyroid clonotypes above 0.001 recurred in blood.

This chain joins TRBV20-1 and TRBJ2-7; D possibly corresponds to TRBD2 (6 bases). This receptor was identified in a woman aged 30 to 39 with Graves' hyperthyroidism. Sequencing input: peripheral blood or thyroid tissue (not recorded which). This CDR3 reads CSARDRPRAGSTYEQYF. CDR3 DNA sequence: TGCAGTGCTAGAGATCGTCCCCGGGCGGGATCAACCTACGAGCAGTACTTC.